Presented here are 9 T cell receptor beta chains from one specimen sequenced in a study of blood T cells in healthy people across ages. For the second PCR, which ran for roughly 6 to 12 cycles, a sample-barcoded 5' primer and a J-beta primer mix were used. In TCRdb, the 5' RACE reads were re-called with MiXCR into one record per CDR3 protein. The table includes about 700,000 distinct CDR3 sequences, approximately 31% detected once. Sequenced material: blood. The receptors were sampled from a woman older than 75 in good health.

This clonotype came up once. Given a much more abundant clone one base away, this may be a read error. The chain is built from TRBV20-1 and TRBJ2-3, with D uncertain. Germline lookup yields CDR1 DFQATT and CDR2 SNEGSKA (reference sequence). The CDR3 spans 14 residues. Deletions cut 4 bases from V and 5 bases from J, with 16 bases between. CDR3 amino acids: CSATASLSRDTQYF. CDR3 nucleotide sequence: TGCAGTGCTACCGCTTCCCTTTCGAGAGATACGCAGTATTTT.

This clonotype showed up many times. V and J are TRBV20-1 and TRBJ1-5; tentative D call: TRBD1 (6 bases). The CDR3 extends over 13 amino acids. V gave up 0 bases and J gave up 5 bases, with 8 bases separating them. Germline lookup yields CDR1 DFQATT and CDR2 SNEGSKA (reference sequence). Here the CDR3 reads CSARDRTDQPQHF. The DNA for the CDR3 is TGCAGTGCTAGAGATAGGACAGATCAGCCCCAGCATTTT.

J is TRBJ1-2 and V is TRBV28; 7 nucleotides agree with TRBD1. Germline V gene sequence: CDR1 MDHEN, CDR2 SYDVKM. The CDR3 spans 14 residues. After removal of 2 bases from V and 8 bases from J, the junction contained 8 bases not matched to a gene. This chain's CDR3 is CASSLPTGPGGYTF. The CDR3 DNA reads TGTGCCAGCAGTTTACCGACAGGGCCTGGGGGCTACACCTTC.

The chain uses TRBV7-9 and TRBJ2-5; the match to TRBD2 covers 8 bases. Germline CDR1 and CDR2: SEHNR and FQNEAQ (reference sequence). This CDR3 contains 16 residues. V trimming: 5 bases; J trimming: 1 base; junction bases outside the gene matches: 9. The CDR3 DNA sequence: TGTGCCAGCAGCGTAGACGGGGGGGCAGTCCAAGAGACCCAGTACTTC. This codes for CASSVDGGAVQETQYF.

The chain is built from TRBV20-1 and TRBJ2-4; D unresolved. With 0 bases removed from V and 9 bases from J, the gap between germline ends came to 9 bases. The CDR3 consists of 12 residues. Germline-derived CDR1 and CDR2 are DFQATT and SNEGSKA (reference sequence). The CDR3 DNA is TGCAGTGCTAGAGAGGGGTTCGGCATTCAGTACTTC. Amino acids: CSAREGFGIQYF.

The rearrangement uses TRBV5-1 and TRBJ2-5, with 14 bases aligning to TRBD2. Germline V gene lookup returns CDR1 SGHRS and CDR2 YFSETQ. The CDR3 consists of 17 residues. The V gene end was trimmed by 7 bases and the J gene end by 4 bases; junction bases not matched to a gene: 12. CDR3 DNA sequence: TGCGCCAGCGTACGACTAGCGGGGGGGCCAAAACCAGAGACCCAGTACTTC. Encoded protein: CASVRLAGGPKPETQYF.

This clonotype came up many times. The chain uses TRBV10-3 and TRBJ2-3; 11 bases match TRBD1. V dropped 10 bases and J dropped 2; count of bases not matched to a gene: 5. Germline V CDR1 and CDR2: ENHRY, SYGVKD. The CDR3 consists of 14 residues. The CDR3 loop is CATRTGGPTDTQYF. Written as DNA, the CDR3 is TGTGCCACGAGGACAGGGGGCCCCACAGATACGCAGTATTTT.

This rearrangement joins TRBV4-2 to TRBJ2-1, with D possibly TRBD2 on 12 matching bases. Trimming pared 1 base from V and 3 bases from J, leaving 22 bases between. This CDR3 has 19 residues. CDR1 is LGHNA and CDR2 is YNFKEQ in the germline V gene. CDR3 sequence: CASSQGGTGGLAGYNEQFF. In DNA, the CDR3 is TGTGCCAGCAGCCAAGGTGGGACAGGGGGACTAGCGGGCTACAATGAGCAGTTCTTC.

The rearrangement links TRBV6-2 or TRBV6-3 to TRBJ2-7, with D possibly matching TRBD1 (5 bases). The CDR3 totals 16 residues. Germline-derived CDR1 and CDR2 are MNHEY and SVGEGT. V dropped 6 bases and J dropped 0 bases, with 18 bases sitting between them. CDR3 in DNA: TGTGCCAGCAGAAGAACAGGTTCCAGGAGCTCCTACGAGCAGTACTTC. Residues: CASRRTGSRSSYEQYF.